This T cell receptor (beta chain) was observed in a study of long-term antiretroviral therapy in people with HIV (dated by TCRdb to 2022 to 2024). Regarding the complete study: The earliest samples were collected roughly a decade before the 2015 WHO recommendation for immediate ART, at a time when ART was usually postponed until CD4 counts fell. Whether ART initiation and durable HIV suppression were associated with changes in peripheral blood TRB repertoire composition and diversity was tested in a retrospective serial study. The cohort contributed about 180 cryopreserved PBMC samples from a few dozen adults with confirmed HIV infection, collected serially over a mean of around 6 years (range 1-12). Among the 30 to 35 participants with HIV, eleven were female. No cross-contamination during QIAcube processing was shown when test extractions of a monoclonal T-cell line were performed alongside 33 polyclonal samples.

Inclusion was restricted to participants for whom at least one PBMC sample before ART initiation and at least two post-ART samples were available. Treatment was received in the United States of America by all participants with HIV. Before DNA extraction, cryopreserved samples of roughly 0.85-11 million PBMC were thawed and then washed. At the time of the earliest PBMC sample, participants with HIV were aged between about 20 and 54 years. Per participant, PBMC samples came from 1-4 timepoints prior to ART initiation and 2-8 timepoints following ART initiation, for a median of 7 samples. For every participant, serial HIV viral load, CD4+ T-cell count, ART history and demographic data were obtained. Genomic DNA was extracted from unsorted PBMC with a Qiagen kit on a QIAcube, with processing performed in batches of 12 samples. The immunoSEQ hsTCRB v3.0 assay was used at survey level resolution for TRB variable region sequencing. The targeted TRB sequencing depth was about 40,000-55,000 T-cell genomes per sample. An Illumina MiSeq with a v3 150-cycle kit was used to sequence the pooled TRB libraries. On the study's bioinformatics: Repertoire analysis was run in R within a reproducible Nextflow workflow that covered QC, data transformation and analysis. LymphoSeq2, an R package for exploring AIRR-Seq data, was used to implement the custom analyses. A handful of samples that produced fewer than 5000 total TRB sequences were removed, so under 200 HIV repertoires were analyzed. Of the roughly 180 retained HIV repertoires, about 59 were collected before and more than 120 after ART initiation. Repertoires were downsampled to 5000 TRB nucleotide sequences, with summary statistics averaged over 100 downsampling iterations. TRB sequences were retained for analysis only if CDR3 regions of at least seven amino acids were present. Two measures captured diversity: a Shannon entropy-derived clonality score and the Gini coefficient. In repertoire networks, the top 5000 CDR3 amino acid sequences were linked whenever an edit distance of one separated two sequences. For TRB CDR3 amino acid sequences, antigen specificity groups and MHC restriction were predicted with GLIPH2. To flag known associations with CMV, EBV, HIV or tissue antigens, CDR3 amino acid sequences were compared against VDJdb and McPAS-TCR. Pre-ART, post-ART and control groups were compared with Wilcoxon signed-rank tests and Holm-Bonferroni correction. The source is immuneACCESS, and TCRdb retained only in-frame sequences with V and J called. Part of the clones is not carried over; for the studies checked, unresolved V genes explain less than half of this, and the remainder is unexplained. The V and J calls and clone size were taken over from that table, and D and trimming were inferred from the DNA. Across this sample there are 27,000 or so clones, with about 85% seen only once. The top ten constitute roughly 9% of the sample.

The CDR1 and CDR2 encoded by the germline V gene are SGHRS and YFSETQ. The CDR3 has 14 amino acids, counting the end cysteine and phenylalanine. The CDR3 DNA has 42 bases and is translated from base 1. V loses 1 base, J loses 8 bases, and the germline ends lie 10 bases apart. This clone was counted a single time. The antigen it binds to is not known. Base-call qualities are not available, and no considerably larger clone is one nucleotide away. On the study overall, not on this receptor specifically: Limited PBMC availability meant only the TCR beta chain was sequenced, without alpha chain pairing. Starting ART was linked to a significant rise in TRB diversity, yet even after long-term ART the diversity remained significantly lower than in transplant donor controls. Expanded TRB clones identified before ART initiation dominated the repertoire at all time points, although this dominance fluctuated and declined in many PLHIV after ART. Because cell numbers in pre-ART samples were limited, unsorted PBMC were profiled instead of sorted CD4+ and CD8+ T cells. No data were available on ART adherence, viral resistance or therapy changes, limiting inferences about post-ART repertoire changes. The samples span the years 2004 to 2017, and the ART regimens used may be less effective than current regimens. Narrower CDR3 length ranges were observed in HIV repertoires than in controls, and an antigen-experienced repertoire with only a slight naive shift after ART was suggested by the network structure.

The sample consisted of unsorted PBMCs, taken 4.8 to 5 years after starting antiretroviral therapy. The receptor's source is a man in his forties or fifties with HIV. The chain is encoded by TRBV5-1 joined to TRBJ1-6; TRBD1 is perhaps the D gene, given 5 matching bases. The DNA reads as follows: TGCGCCAGCAGCTTGACGGGGACGGATTCACCCCTCCACTTT. It codes for CASSLTGTDSPLHF. The reference TRBV5-1 and TRBJ1-6 proteins fill in what lies around the CDR3, so the full variable domain reads KAGVTQTPRYLIKTRGQQVTLSCSPISGHRSVSWYQQTPGQGLQFLFEYFSETQRNKGNFPGRFSGRQFSNSRSEMNVSTLELGDSALYLCASSLTGTDSPLHFGNGTRLTVT.